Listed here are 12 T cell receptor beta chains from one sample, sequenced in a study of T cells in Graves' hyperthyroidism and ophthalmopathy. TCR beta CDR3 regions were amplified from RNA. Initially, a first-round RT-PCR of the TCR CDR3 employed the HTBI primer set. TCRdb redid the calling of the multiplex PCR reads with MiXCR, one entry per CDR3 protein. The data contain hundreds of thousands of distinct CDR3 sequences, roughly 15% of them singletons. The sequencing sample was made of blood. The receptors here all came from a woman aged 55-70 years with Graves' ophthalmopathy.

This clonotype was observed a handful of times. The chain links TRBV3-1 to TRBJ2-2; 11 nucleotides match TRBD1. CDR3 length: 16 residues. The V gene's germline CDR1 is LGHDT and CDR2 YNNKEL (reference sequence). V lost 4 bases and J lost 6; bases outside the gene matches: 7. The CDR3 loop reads CASSPERTGGSGELFF. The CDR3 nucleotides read TGTGCCAGCAGCCCAGAAAGGACAGGGGGCTCCGGGGAGCTGTTTTTT.

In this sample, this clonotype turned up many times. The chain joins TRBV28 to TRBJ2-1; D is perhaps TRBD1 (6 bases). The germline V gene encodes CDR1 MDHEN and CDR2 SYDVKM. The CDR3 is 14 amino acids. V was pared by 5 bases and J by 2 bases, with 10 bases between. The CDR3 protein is CASSIRQAYNEQFF. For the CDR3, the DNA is TGTGCCAGCAGTATTCGACAGGCCTACAATGAGCAGTTCTTC.

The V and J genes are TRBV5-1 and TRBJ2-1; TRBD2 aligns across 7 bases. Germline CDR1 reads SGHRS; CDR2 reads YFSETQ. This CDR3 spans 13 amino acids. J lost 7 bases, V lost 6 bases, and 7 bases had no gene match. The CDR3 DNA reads TGCGCCAGCAAACTAGCGCCTCTGAATGAGCAGTTCTTC. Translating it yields CASKLAPLNEQFF.

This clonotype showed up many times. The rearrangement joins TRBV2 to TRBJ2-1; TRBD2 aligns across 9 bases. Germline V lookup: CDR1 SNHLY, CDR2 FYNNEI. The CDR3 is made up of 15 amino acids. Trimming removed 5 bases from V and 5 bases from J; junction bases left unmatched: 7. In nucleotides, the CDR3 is TGTGCCAGCAGTCCTACTAGCGGGCTAAACAATGAGCAGTTCTTC. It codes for CASSPTSGLNNEQFF.

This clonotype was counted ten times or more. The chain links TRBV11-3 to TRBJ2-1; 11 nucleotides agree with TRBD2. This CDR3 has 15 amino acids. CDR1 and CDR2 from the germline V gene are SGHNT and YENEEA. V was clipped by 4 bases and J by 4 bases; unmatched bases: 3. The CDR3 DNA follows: TGTGCCAGCAGCTCGACTAGCGGGGATTACAATGAGCAGTTCTTC. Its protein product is CASSSTSGDYNEQFF.

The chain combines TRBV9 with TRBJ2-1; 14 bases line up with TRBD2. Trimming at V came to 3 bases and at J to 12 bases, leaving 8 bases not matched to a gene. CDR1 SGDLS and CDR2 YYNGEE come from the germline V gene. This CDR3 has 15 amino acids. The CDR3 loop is CASSGKGLAGAGQFF. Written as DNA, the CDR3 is TGTGCCAGCAGCGGGAAGGGACTAGCGGGAGCAGGGCAGTTCTTC.

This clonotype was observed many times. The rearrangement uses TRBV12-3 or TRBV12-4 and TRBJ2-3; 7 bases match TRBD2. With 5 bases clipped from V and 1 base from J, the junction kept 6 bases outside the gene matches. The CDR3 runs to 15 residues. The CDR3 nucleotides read TGTGCCAGCAGTCGGGGAGGGGAACGCACAGATACGCAGTATTTT. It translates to CASSRGGERTDTQYF.

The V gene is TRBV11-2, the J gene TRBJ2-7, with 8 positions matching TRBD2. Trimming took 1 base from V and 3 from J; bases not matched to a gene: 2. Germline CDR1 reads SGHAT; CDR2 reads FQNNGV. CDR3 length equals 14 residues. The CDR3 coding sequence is TGTGCCAGCAGCTTAGCTAGCGGGTACTACGAGCAGTACTTC. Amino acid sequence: CASSLASGYYEQYF. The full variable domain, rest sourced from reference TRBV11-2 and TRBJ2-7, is EAGVAQSPRYKIIEKRQSVAFWCNPISGHATLYWYQQILGQGPKLLIQFQNNGVVDDSQLPKDRFSAERLKGVDSTLKIQPAKLEDSAVYLCASSLASGYYEQYFGPGTRLTVT.

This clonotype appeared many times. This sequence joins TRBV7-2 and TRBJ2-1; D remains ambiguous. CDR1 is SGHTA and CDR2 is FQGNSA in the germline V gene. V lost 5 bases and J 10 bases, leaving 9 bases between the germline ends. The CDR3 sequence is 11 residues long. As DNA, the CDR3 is TGTGCCAGCAGCCCCTCAAGCGAGCAGTTCTTC. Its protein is CASSPSSEQFF.

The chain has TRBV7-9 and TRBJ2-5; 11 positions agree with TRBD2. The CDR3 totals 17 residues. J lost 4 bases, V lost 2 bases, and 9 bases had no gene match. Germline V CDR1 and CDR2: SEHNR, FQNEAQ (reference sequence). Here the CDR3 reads CASSLLQGLAERETQYF. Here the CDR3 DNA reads TGTGCCAGCAGCTTACTCCAGGGACTAGCGGAAAGAGAGACCCAGTACTTC.

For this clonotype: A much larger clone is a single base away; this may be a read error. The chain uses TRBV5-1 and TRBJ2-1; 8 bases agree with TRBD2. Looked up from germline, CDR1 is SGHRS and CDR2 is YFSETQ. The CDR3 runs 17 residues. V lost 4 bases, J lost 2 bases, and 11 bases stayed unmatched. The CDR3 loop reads CASSNHASGSPYNEQFF. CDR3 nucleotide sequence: TGCGCCAGCAGCAACCATGCCAGCGGGAGCCCCTACAATGAGCAGTTCTTC.

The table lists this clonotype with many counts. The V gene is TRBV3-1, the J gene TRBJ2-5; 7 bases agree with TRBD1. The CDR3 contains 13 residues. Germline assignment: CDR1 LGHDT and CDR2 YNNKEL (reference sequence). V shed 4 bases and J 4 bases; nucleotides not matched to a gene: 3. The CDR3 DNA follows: TGTGCCAGCAGCCGGAACAGGGGAGAGACCCAGTACTTC. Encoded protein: CASSRNRGETQYF.